This TCR beta chain emerged from a study of shared clonotypes between healthy human individuals. The CDR3 length is 16 residues. V lost 0 bases, J lost 3 bases, and 15 bases lay in between. From germline, CDR1 is MNHEY and CDR2 SVGAGI. In the study's own analysis: With immunoSEQ giving junction-only sequences and no quality scores, filtering differed. Sequenced by immunoSEQ multiplex PCR; TCRdb stores in-frame clones only, minus some. V and J calls plus clone size are reproduced from that table; the DNA served to infer D and trimming. The sample records approximately 480,000 clones, 75% to 80% being singletons.

Sequencing was performed on PBMCs. The chain carries TRBV6-5 and TRBJ2-7, with D perhaps given as TRBD1 or TRBD2 (6 bases each). The source of this sequence is a middle-aged woman in good health. Some clones in this sample may be carry-over from other donors' samples. CDR3 amino acids: CASSYSIGGGGYEQYF. CDR3 DNA: TGTGCCAGCAGTTACTCGATTGGAGGAGGGGGCTACGAGCAGTACTTC.